The source of this T cell receptor beta chain is a study of blood T cell repertoires in COVID-19. Background on the study: T cells, B-cell-depleted T cells, or PBMCs supplied cDNA or gDNA.

The authors' processing: Researchers report that nucleated cell counts were estimated from reference gene primer amplification. Clones were sequenced by immunoSEQ multiplex PCR, and TCRdb holds only the in-frame ones, with some missing. The V and J calls and clone size come from that table; D and trimming were worked out from the DNA. The sample has approximately 160,000 clones; around four fifths are singletons. The length of the CDR3 is 13 residues. V shed 6 bases and J 7 bases; nucleotides not matched to a gene: 7. The V gene's germline CDR1 is SGHAT and CDR2 FQNNGV. This clone appeared many times.

Sequencing was done on a sample of PBMCs or T cells enriched from blood (not recorded which). The receptor comes from a woman aged 45-65 years who had recovered from COVID-19. This chain links TRBV11-2 with TRBJ1-1; TRBD1 agrees at 8 bases. CDR3 DNA sequence: TGTGCCAGCAGTTATGCGGGGACAGGTGAAGCTTTCTTT. It encodes CASSYAGTGEAFF.